This TCR beta chain was captured by sequencing in a study of OX40 agonist ivuxolimab in advanced cancers. About the study as a whole: Ivuxolimab was an agonistic, fully human IgG2 monoclonal antibody directed against OX40 (CD134), a costimulatory receptor. Intravenous ivuxolimab was administered to patients every 2 weeks at six dose levels: 0.01, 0.1, 0.3, 1.5, 3 and 10 mg/kg. Of the roughly 51 dose-escalation patients, hepatocellular carcinoma was present in approximately 20, melanoma in some 15, renal cell carcinoma in 9 and head and neck cancer in 9. A male proportion of roughly 85% and a mean age of about 60 years, ranging from 23 to 79, were recorded for the dose-escalation cohort. Patients were allowed to have had prior anti-PD-1, anti-PD-L1 or anti-CTLA-4 therapy, and around 37% of the dose-escalation patients had previously received checkpoint inhibitors. Partial responses were achieved by three dose-escalation patients, of whom one had hepatocellular carcinoma and two had cutaneous melanoma. Peripheral TCRbeta sequencing aimed to test whether ivuxolimab altered TCR sequence diversity and caused clonal T-cell expansion. The paper describes the monotherapy dose-escalation part (N of about 54 patients) of the phase I trial of ivuxolimab. Findings and caveats that apply to the study as a whole: Low levels of normalized T-cell clonal expansion were also seen in some patients who did not respond. At doses of 0.1 to 3.0 mg/kg, clonal expansion of both CD4+ and CD8+ T cells in blood was seen between baseline and week 6. Which antigens the clonally expanded peripheral T cells were specific for was not determined. In the 0.1-3.0 mg/kg groups, partial responders were among the patients with the lowest normalized peripheral clonal expansion, particularly in CD8+ T cells. After ivuxolimab, more expanded clones were found on average in CD8+ T cells than in CD4+ T cells.

Patients with autoimmune disease history or receiving systemic immunosuppression were excluded from the trial. Peripheral blood for TCR sequencing was drawn from every dose cohort at baseline, at cycle 4 day 1 and at cycle 7 day 1. Samples were obtained from an open-label, multicenter, first-in-human phase I dose-escalation trial of ivuxolimab. Adults with locally advanced or metastatic melanoma, renal cell, hepatocellular, or head and neck squamous cell carcinoma were enrolled in the trial. Before TCR sequencing, CD4+ and CD8+ T cells were separately sorted from peripheral blood. Concerning this clone: There is no known antigen for this receptor. No much larger clone is present one base from it, and per-base qualities are unavailable.

Genomic DNA was extracted from sorted cells for sequencing of the TCRbeta CDR3 region. TCRbeta CDR3 regions were sequenced using the immunoSEQ Assay. The clones in this table, taken by TCRdb from immuneACCESS, are in-frame only. Not every clone is retained; where verified, under half of the shortfall comes from an unresolved V gene, and the cause of the rest is unknown. Counted in this sample were 35,000 to 45,000 clones; around 83% of them appeared once. The biggest ten clones account for about 8.8% of the sample. The source was CD4+ or CD8+ T cells sorted from blood, collected in a trial of the OX40 agonist ivuxolimab. This TCR came from an adult with an advanced solid tumor such as melanoma, head and neck, liver or kidney cancer.

The CDR3 region: CASSPRQGSGEQYF. Read as DNA, the sequence is TGTGCCAGCAGCCCACGACAGGGGTCTGGCGAGCAGTACTTC. The sequence links TRBV7-6 to TRBJ2-7; 8 of the junction bases match TRBD1. From the cysteine up to the phenylalanine, the CDR3 has a length of 14 residues. Here the CDR3 DNA is all that survives: 42 bases in frame from base 1. The germline V gene gives CDR1 as SGHVS and CDR2 as FNYEAQ. Ends trimmed: V by 5 bases, J by 6 bases; bases unmatched to a gene: 9.